This TCR beta chain was profiled in a study of shared clonotypes between healthy human individuals. TCRdb's copy holds only in-frame clones and misses some; the assay was immunoSEQ multiplex PCR. The sample has roughly 220,000 clones, 60% to 80% seen once. This CDR3 has 15 amino acids. Germline V gene data show CDR1 as SGHAT and CDR2 as FQNNGV. Trimming took 4 bases from V and 5 from J; bases not matched to a gene: 8. The V call is TRBV11-2, the J call TRBJ1-1; 9 bases map to TRBD1. The clonotype originates from a man aged 25 to 40 in good health. Sequencing was performed on memory CD4+ T cells sorted from blood. The subset: CD45RA-negative fraction. The CDR3 DNA sequence: TGTGCCAGCAGCTCTTACAGGGGGCGCGGAACTGAAGCTTTCTTT. Translating gives CASSSYRGRGTEAFF.